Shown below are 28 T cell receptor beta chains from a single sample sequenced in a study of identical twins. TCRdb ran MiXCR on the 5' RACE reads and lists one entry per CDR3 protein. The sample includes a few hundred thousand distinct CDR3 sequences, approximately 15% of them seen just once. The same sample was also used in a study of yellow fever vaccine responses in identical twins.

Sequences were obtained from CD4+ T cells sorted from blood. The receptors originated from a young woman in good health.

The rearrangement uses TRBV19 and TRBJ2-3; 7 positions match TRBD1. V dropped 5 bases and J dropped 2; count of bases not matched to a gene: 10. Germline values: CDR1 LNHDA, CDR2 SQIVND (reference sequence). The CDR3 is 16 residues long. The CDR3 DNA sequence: TGTGCCAGTAGTTCCCAGGGGGTAACCTCCACAGATACGCAGTATTTT. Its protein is CASSSQGVTSTDTQYF.

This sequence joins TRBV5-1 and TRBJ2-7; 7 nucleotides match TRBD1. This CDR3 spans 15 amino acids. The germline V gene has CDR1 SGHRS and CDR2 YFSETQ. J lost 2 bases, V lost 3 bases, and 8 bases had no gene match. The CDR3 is CASSSGQAATYEQYF. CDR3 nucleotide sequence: TGCGCCAGCAGCTCAGGACAGGCCGCTACCTACGAGCAGTACTTC.

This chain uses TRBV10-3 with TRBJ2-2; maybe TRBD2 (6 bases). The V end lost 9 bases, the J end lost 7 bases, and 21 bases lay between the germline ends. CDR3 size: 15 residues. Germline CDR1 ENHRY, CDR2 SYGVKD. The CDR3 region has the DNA TGTGCCATATCGGACCCCCGGGAGAAGGGCGGGGAGCTGTTTTTT. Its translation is CAISDPREKGGELFF.

The DNA for the CDR3 is TGTGCCAGCAGCCTAGAACTACGGACTAGCGGGAACCCAGGAAACAATGAGCAGTTCTTC. Its translation: CASSLELRTSGNPGNNEQFF. The chain uses TRBV3-1 and TRBJ2-1, with 12 bases identical to TRBD2. The V segment lost 4 bases and the J segment 5 bases; nucleotides outside the gene matches: 18. The CDR3 totals 20 residues. Germline V gene lookup returns CDR1 LGHDT and CDR2 YNNKEL (reference sequence).

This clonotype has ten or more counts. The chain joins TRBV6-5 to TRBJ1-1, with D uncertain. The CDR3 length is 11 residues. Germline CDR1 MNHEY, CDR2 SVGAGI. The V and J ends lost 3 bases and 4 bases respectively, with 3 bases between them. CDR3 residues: CASSYGTEAFF. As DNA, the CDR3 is TGTGCCAGCAGTTATGGCACTGAAGCTTTCTTT.

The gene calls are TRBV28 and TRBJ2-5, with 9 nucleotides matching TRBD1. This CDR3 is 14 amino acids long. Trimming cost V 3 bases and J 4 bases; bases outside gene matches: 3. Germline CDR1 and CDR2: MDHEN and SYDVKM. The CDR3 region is CASSFTGGGETQYF. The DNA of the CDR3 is TGTGCCAGCAGTTTCACAGGGGGCGGAGAGACCCAGTACTTC.

CDR3 sequence: CAWSLLGFTDTQYF. The CDR3 DNA reads TGTGCCTGGAGCCTGCTGGGGTTCACAGATACGCAGTATTTT. V usage is TRBV30 and J usage is TRBJ2-3; D unresolved. The ends were cut back, 3 bases at V and 2 bases at J, with 12 bases in the middle. Germline V CDR1 and CDR2: GTSNPN, SVGIG (reference sequence). The CDR3 has 14 amino acids.

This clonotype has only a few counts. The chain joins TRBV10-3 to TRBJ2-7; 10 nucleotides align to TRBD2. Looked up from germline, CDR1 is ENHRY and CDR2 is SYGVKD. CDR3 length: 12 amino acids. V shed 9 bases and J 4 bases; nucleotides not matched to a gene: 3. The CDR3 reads CAIAGGAYEQYF. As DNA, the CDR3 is TGTGCCATAGCGGGAGGGGCGTACGAGCAGTACTTC.

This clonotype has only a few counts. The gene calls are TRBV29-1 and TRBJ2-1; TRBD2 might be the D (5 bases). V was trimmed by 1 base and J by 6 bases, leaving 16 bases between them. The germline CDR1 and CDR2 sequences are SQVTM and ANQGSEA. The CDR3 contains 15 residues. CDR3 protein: CSVEVGRGAPNEQFF. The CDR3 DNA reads TGCAGCGTTGAAGTTGGCCGGGGTGCCCCCAATGAGCAGTTCTTC.

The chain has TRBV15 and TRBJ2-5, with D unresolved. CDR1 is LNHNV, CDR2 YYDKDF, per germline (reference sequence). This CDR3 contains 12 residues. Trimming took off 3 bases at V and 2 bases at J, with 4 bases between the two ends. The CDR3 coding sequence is TGTGCCACCAGCAGCCATCAAGAGACCCAGTACTTC. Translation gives CATSSHQETQYF.

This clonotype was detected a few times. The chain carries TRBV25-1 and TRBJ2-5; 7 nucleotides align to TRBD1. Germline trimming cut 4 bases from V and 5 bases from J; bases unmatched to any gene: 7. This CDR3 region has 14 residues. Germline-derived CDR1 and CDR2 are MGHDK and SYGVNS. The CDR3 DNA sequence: TGTGCCAGCAGTGTCCGGACAGGACCGGAGACCCAGTACTTC. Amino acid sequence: CASSVRTGPETQYF. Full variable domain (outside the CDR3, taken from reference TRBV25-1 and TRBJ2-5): EADIYQTPRYLVIGTGKKITLECSQTMGHDKMYWYQQDPGMELHLIHYSYGVNSTEKGDLSSESTVSRIRTEHFPLTLESARPSHTSQYLCASSVRTGPETQYFGPGTRLLVL.

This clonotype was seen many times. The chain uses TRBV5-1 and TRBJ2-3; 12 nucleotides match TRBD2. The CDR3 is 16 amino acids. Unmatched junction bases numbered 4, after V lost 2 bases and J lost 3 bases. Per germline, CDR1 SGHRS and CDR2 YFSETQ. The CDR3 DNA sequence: TGCGCCAGCAGCTTAACTAGCGGGAGGTTTACAGATACGCAGTATTTT. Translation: CASSLTSGRFTDTQYF.

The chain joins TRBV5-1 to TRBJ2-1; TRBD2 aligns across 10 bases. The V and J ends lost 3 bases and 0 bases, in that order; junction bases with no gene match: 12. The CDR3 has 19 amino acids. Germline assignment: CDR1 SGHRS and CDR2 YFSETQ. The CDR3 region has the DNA TGCGCCAGCAGCTCTACCGGGACTAGCGAGACTCGCTCCTACAATGAGCAGTTCTTC. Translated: CASSSTGTSETRSYNEQFF.

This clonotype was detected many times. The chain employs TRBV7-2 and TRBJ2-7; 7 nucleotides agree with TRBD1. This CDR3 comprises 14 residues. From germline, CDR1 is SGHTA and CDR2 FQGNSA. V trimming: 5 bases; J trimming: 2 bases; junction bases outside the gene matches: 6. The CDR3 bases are TGTGCCAGCAGCGCTGGGACAGTCCCCTACGAGCAGTACTTC. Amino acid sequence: CASSAGTVPYEQYF.

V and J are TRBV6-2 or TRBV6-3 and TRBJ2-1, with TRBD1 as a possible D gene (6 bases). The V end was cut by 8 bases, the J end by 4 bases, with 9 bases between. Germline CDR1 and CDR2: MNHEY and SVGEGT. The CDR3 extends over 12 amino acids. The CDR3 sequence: CASFQGYNEQFF. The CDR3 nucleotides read TGTGCCAGCTTTCAGGGGTACAATGAGCAGTTCTTC.

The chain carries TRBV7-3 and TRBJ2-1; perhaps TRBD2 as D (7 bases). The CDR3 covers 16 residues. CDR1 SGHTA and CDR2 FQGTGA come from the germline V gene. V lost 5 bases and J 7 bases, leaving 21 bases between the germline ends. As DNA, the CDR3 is TGTGCCAGCAGCCTAGGGGGGGGGAAGGATGCTAATGAGCAGTTCTTC. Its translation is CASSLGGGKDANEQFF.

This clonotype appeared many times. The CDR3 nucleotides read TGCGCCAGCAGCTTCAAGGGTACCGGGGAGCTGTTTTTT. Its translation is CASSFKGTGELFF. The genes are TRBV5-1 and TRBJ2-2; unclear D gene. The CDR3 covers 13 residues. Deletions cut 2 bases from V and 5 bases from J, with 7 bases between. Germline-derived CDR1 and CDR2 are SGHRS and YFSETQ.

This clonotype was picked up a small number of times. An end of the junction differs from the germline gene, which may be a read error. The CDR3 spells CASNQEVIGELFF. DNA of the CDR3: TGTGCCAGCAACCAAGAGGTTATCGGGGAGCTGTTTTTT. The V and J genes are TRBV3-1 and TRBJ2-2; D uncertain. Germline V gene lookup returns CDR1 LGHDT and CDR2 YNNKEL (reference sequence). This CDR3 region has 13 residues.

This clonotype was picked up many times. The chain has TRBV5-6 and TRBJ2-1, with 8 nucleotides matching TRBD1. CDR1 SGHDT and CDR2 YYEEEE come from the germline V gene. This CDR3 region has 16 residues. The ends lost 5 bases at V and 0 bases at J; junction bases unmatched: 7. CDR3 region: CASRHRGIFSYNEQFF. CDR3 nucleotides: TGTGCCAGCAGGCACAGGGGGATTTTCTCCTACAATGAGCAGTTCTTC.

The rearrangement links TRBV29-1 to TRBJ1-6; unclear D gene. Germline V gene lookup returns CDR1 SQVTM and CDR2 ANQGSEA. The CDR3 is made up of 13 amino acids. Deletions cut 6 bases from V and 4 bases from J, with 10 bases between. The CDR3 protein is CSVMTGYNSPLHF. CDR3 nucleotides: TGCAGCGTAATGACGGGTTATAATTCACCCCTCCACTTT.

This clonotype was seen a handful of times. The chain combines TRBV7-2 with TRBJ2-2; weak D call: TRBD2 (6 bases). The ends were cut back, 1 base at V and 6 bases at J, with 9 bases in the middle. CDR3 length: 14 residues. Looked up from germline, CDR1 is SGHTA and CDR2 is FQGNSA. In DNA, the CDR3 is TGTGCCAGCAGCTTAGTTTCGGGGGCCGGGGAGCTGTTTTTT. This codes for CASSLVSGAGELFF.

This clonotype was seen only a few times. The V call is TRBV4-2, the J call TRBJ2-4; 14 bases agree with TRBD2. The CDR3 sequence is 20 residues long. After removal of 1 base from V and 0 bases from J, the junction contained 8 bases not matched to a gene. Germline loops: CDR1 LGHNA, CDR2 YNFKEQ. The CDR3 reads CASSQALGLAGEIAKNIQYF. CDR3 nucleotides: TGTGCCAGCAGCCAAGCCCTGGGACTAGCGGGGGAGATAGCCAAAAACATTCAGTACTTC.

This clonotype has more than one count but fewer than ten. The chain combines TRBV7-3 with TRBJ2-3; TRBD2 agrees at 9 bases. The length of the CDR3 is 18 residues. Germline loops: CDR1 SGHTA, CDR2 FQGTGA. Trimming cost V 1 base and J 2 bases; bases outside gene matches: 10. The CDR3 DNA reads TGTGCCAGCAGCTTAAAGGGCGCGAGCGGGGGGCTCACAGATACGCAGTATTTT. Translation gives CASSLKGASGGLTDTQYF.

This CDR3 reads CSAREGTARYEQYF. Written as DNA, the CDR3 is TGCAGTGCTAGAGAAGGGACAGCACGCTACGAGCAGTACTTC. The chain employs TRBV20-1 and TRBJ2-7, with 7 nucleotides matching TRBD1. With 0 bases clipped from V and 3 bases from J, the junction kept 5 bases outside the gene matches. Germline V gene data show CDR1 as DFQATT and CDR2 as SNEGSKA (reference sequence). This CDR3 is 14 amino acids long.

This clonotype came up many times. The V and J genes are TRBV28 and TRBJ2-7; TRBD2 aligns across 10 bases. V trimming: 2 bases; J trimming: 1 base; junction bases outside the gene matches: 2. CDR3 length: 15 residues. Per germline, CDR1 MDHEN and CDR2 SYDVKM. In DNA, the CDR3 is TGTGCCAGCAGTTTAACTAGCGGGAATTCCTACGAGCAGTACTTC. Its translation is CASSLTSGNSYEQYF.

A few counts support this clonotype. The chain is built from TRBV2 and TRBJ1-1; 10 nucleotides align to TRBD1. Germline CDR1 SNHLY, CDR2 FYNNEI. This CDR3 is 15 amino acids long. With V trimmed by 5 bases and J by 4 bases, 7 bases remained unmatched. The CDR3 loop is CASSPGQGFGTEAFF. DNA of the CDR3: TGTGCCAGCAGTCCGGGACAGGGGTTTGGCACTGAAGCTTTCTTT.

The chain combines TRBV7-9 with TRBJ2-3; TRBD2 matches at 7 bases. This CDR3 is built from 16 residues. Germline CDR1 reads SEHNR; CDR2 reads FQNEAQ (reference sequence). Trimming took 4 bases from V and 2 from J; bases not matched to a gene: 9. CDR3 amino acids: CASSSVKRGLTDTQYF. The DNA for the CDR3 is TGTGCCAGCAGCTCCGTAAAGCGGGGCCTCACAGATACGCAGTATTTT.

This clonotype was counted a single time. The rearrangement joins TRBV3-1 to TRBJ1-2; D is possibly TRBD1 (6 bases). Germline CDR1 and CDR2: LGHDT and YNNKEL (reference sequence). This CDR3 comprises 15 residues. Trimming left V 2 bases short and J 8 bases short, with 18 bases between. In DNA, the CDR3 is TGTGCCAGCAGCCAATCTTTCGCAGGGGTAATCGGCTACACCTTC. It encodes CASSQSFAGVIGYTF.